These 32 T cell receptor beta chains came from one sample sequenced in a study of OX40 agonist ivuxolimab in advanced cancers. This table comes from immunoSEQ multiplex PCR, and its TCRdb copy is limited to in-frame clones, with some not included. The data hold roughly 30,000 clones, with approximately 91% observed a single time. This specimen consisted of CD4+ or CD8+ T cells sorted from blood, obtained in a trial of the OX40 agonist ivuxolimab. All receptors derive from an adult with an advanced solid tumor such as melanoma, head and neck, liver or kidney cancer.

The chain links TRBV19 to TRBJ1-5, with D tentatively TRBD1 (5 bases). Germline V gene lookup returns CDR1 LNHDA and CDR2 SQIVND (reference sequence). This CDR3 has 13 residues. The V and J ends lost 11 bases and 7 bases respectively, with 18 bases between them. As DNA, the CDR3 is TGTGCCTCTGAACAGGCTTTAGGGCAGCCCCAGCATTTT. Amino acids: CASEQALGQPQHF.

This clone was seen just once. V is TRBV2 and J is TRBJ2-1; TRBD2 matches 12 bases. This CDR3 region has 16 residues. V was pared by 2 bases and J by 4 bases, with 3 bases of the junction left unmatched. Germline values: CDR1 SNHLY, CDR2 FYNNEI. The CDR3 bases are TGTGCCAGCAGTGAACTAGCGGGGGGGCTATACAATGAGCAGTTCTTC. It yields the protein CASSELAGGLYNEQFF. The whole variable domain, filled in from reference TRBV2 and TRBJ2-1, reads EPEVTQTPSHQVTQMGQEVILRCVPISNHLYFYWYRQILGQKVEFLVSFYNNEISEKSEIFDDQFSVERPDGSNFTLKIRSTKLEDSAMYFCASSELAGGLYNEQFFGPGTRLTVL.

The DNA for the CDR3 is TGCGCCAGCAGTGAGAGCATGAACACTGAAGCTTTCTTT. It yields the protein CASSESMNTEAFF. This rearrangement joins TRBV10-2 to TRBJ1-1, with unresolved D. Germline V gives CDR1 WSHSY, CDR2 SAAADI. The V gene lost 2 bases and the J gene lost 0 bases, with 4 bases spanning the gap. CDR3 size: 13 residues.

The CDR3 sequence: CASTPPGPTYNEQFF. In DNA, the CDR3 is TGTGCCAGCACCCCGCCGGGACCAACCTACAATGAGCAGTTCTTC. The chain links TRBV5-4 to TRBJ2-1; D possibly matches TRBD1 or TRBD2 (5 bases each). The germline V and J ends were trimmed by 6 bases and 2 bases, with 15 bases remaining between them. Germline V CDR1 and CDR2: SGHNT, YYREEE (reference sequence). This CDR3 spans 15 amino acids. Together with reference TRBV5-4 and TRBJ2-1, the CDR3 gives the full variable domain: ETGVTQSPTHLIKTRGQQVTLRCSSQSGHNTVSWYQQALGQGPQFIFQYYREEENGRGNFPPRFSGLQFPNYSSELNVNALELDDSALYLCASTPPGPTYNEQFFGPGTRLTVL.

This chain joins TRBV4-1 and TRBJ2-7, with D hard to call. Germline V gene sequence: CDR1 MGHRA, CDR2 YSYEKL. V gave up 1 base and J gave up 0 bases, with 10 bases separating them. The CDR3 runs to 15 residues. The CDR3 DNA reads as TGCGCCAGCAGCCAAGTGGTGGGAAGCTCCTACGAGCAGTACTTC. The encoded protein is CASSQVVGSSYEQYF.

V usage is TRBV6-5 and J usage is TRBJ2-7; 9 bases match TRBD1. In germline, CDR1 is MNHEY, CDR2 SVGAGI. V lost 6 bases and J lost 2; bases outside the gene matches: 5. CDR3 length equals 14 residues. The CDR3 reads CASRPTGGPYEQYF. CDR3 DNA: TGTGCCAGCAGACCGACAGGGGGTCCCTACGAGCAGTACTTC.

This clone was observed once. The rearrangement joins TRBV12-5 to TRBJ2-7, with 13 bases matching TRBD2. Losses at the gene ends were 5 bases for V and 3 bases for J; bases not matched to a gene: 4. The germline CDR1 and CDR2 sequences are LGHNT and FRNRAP. The CDR3 spans 15 residues. This CDR3 is CASGELAGGHYEQYF. The CDR3 DNA follows: TGTGCTAGTGGTGAACTAGCGGGGGGGCACTACGAGCAGTACTTC.

The chain employs TRBV6-1 and TRBJ2-7; D remains ambiguous. Deletions cut 6 bases from V and 3 bases from J, with 15 bases between. Looked up from germline, CDR1 is MNHNS and CDR2 is SASEGT. The CDR3 consists of 14 residues. CDR3 DNA sequence: TGTGCCAGCAGCCGCATGTGGACGGACTACGAGCAGTACTTC. Its protein is CASSRMWTDYEQYF.

The CDR3 is CASSLGIGDGGYTF. DNA for the CDR3: TGTGCCAGCAGCTTAGGGATTGGGGACGGCGGCTACACCTTC. The V gene is TRBV7-6, the J gene TRBJ1-2, with D possibly being TRBD1 (5 bases). The CDR3 covers 14 residues. CDR1 and CDR2 (germline): SGHVS, FNYEAQ. The V and J ends lost 1 base and 8 bases respectively, with 14 bases between them.

The V and J genes are TRBV6-6 and TRBJ2-5; 9 bases match TRBD1. The germline V gene has CDR1 MNHNY and CDR2 SVGAGI (reference sequence). This CDR3 is 15 amino acids long. V gave up 2 bases and J gave up 5 bases; unmatched junction bases: 6. CDR3 sequence (DNA): TGTGCCAGCAGTTACGACAGGGGGGCAGGGGAGACCCAGTACTTC. This gives the protein CASSYDRGAGETQYF.

The V and J genes are TRBV7-3 and TRBJ1-1, with 8 positions matching TRBD1. The V segment lost 1 base and the J segment 2 bases; nucleotides outside the gene matches: 3. The CDR3 is made up of 15 amino acids. Looked up from germline, CDR1 is SGHTA and CDR2 is FQGTGA. The CDR3 DNA follows: TGTGCCAGCAGCTTAAACAGGGGGGCAAACACTGAAGCTTTCTTT. Translated: CASSLNRGANTEAFF.

The V and J genes are TRBV4-1 and TRBJ2-7; either TRBD1 or TRBD2 may fit D (6 bases each). The germline CDR1 and CDR2 sequences are MGHRA and YSYEKL. The V gene lost 2 bases and the J gene lost 12 bases, with 20 bases spanning the gap. The CDR3 sequence is 14 residues long. The CDR3 bases are TGCGCCAGCAGCCAAACCACAGGGACTCCTCCCTTGTACTTC. Translating gives CASSQTTGTPPLYF.

J is TRBJ1-1 and V is TRBV30; a weak D match, TRBD1 (5 bases). Per the germline V gene, CDR1 is GTSNPN and CDR2 is SVGIG (reference sequence). The CDR3 sequence is 14 residues long. V lost 2 bases, J lost 6 bases, and 16 bases lay in between. The CDR3 DNA follows: TGTGCCTGGAGTACCCGCAGGGTGAGCGCTGAAGCTTTCTTT. As protein: CAWSTRRVSAEAFF.

The chain uses TRBV5-1 and TRBJ1-1; no reliable D call. Germline V lookup: CDR1 SGHRS, CDR2 YFSETQ. V lost 0 bases, J lost 1 base, and 10 bases lay in between. The CDR3 has 15 residues. In nucleotides, the CDR3 is TGCGCCAGCAGCTTGGTCTCGGCTGAGAACACTGAAGCTTTCTTT. Its translation is CASSLVSAENTEAFF.

The V call is TRBV4-1, the J call TRBJ2-2; 9 nucleotides agree with TRBD1. CDR1 MGHRA and CDR2 YSYEKL come from the germline V gene. This CDR3 is 18 amino acids long. V gave up 0 bases and J gave up 5 bases; unmatched junction bases: 10. CDR3 residues: CASSQEPQGAGWTGELFF. The CDR3 region has the DNA TGCGCCAGCAGCCAAGAACCACAGGGGGCGGGTTGGACCGGGGAGCTGTTTTTT.

The DNA of the CDR3 is TGTGCCAGCAGCACGGGGCCCCCCGCAGGTGGCTACACCTTC. This gives the protein CASSTGPPAGGYTF. The rearrangement uses TRBV7-8 and TRBJ1-2; perhaps TRBD1 as D (5 bases). The CDR3 is made up of 14 amino acids. V dropped 5 bases and J dropped 7 bases, with 17 bases sitting between them. Germline V CDR1 and CDR2: SGHVS, FQNEAQ.

This clone has just a few counts. V usage is TRBV4-1 and J usage is TRBJ2-5, with 11 bases identical to TRBD1. Germline V gene lookup returns CDR1 MGHRA and CDR2 YSYEKL. The CDR3 spans 15 residues. Unmatched junction bases numbered 1, after V lost 3 bases and J lost 1 base. The CDR3 sequence is CASSQGQGGQETQYF. In DNA form, the CDR3 reads TGCGCCAGCAGCCAGGGACAGGGGGGCCAAGAGACCCAGTACTTC.

DNA of the CDR3: TGTGCCACCTCGGGACAGTATGGCTACACCTTC. Amino acids: CATSGQYGYTF. The chain carries TRBV6-5 and TRBJ1-2, with 7 bases aligning to TRBD1. Germline CDR1 is MNHEY and CDR2 is SVGAGI. Trimming took 10 bases from V and 5 from J; bases not matched to a gene: 4. This CDR3 comprises 11 residues.

The chain has TRBV4-1 and TRBJ2-7; 9 bases are a match to TRBD1. The CDR3 has 14 amino acids. Germline V gene data show CDR1 as MGHRA and CDR2 as YSYEKL. Losses at the gene ends were 4 bases for V and 2 bases for J; bases not matched to a gene: 3. The CDR3 DNA reads as TGCGCCAGCAGCCCGACAGGGGGACCCTACGAGCAGTACTTC. Encoded protein: CASSPTGGPYEQYF.

The chain couples TRBV7-2 to TRBJ1-6; the D is unclear. Germline CDR1 SGHTA, CDR2 FQGNSA. Trimming cost V 4 bases and J 6 bases, with 7 bases left between them. CDR3 size: 13 residues. CDR3 nucleotide sequence: TGTGCCAGCAGCTCTTTATTTAATTCACCCCTCCACTTT. Amino acid sequence: CASSSLFNSPLHF.

The gene calls are TRBV13 and TRBJ2-3; 7 nucleotides agree with TRBD2. The CDR3 is made up of 14 amino acids. Germline values: CDR1 PRHDT, CDR2 FYEKMQ (reference sequence). J gave up 3 bases and V 5 bases, and 5 bases lay outside the gene matches. CDR3: CASSLLAATDTQYF. CDR3 DNA sequence: TGTGCCAGCAGCCTCCTAGCGGCGACAGATACGCAGTATTTT.

About this clone: An end of the junction does not agree with germline; a read error may underlie this. J is TRBJ2-7 and V is TRBV6-4, with TRBD1 as a possible D gene (6 bases). The V gene's germline CDR1 is MRHNA and CDR2 SNTAGT. This CDR3 has 13 amino acids. Here the CDR3 reads CASSVQGRSQSHF. In DNA, the CDR3 is TGTGCCAGCAGTGTACAGGGTAGATCGCAGTCGCACTTC.

The chain couples TRBV19 to TRBJ2-1; tentatively, D is TRBD1 or TRBD2 (5 bases each). Germline V gene lookup returns CDR1 LNHDA and CDR2 SQIVND (reference sequence). The CDR3 has 13 amino acids. Trimming shortened V by 3 bases and J by 5 bases, and 8 bases separated the two germline ends. This CDR3 is CASSMGVNNEQFF. In DNA, the CDR3 is TGTGCCAGTAGTATGGGGGTCAACAATGAGCAGTTCTTC.

This rearrangement joins TRBV5-1 to TRBJ2-5; tentative D call: TRBD2 (6 bases). Per the germline V gene, CDR1 is SGHRS and CDR2 is YFSETQ. This CDR3 spans 15 amino acids. V was clipped by 2 bases and J by 10 bases, with 21 bases between them. The CDR3 protein is CASSLREAAHGDQYF. As DNA, the CDR3 is TGCGCCAGCAGCTTAAGGGAGGCGGCCCACGGGGACCAGTACTTC.

This sequence joins TRBV7-9 and TRBJ2-7, with TRBD1 matching over 8 bases. Germline V gives CDR1 SEHNR, CDR2 FQNEAQ (reference sequence). V lost 3 bases, J lost 5 bases, and 3 bases stayed unmatched. This CDR3 is built from 13 residues. CDR3 region: CASSFAGGHEQYF. The CDR3 coding sequence is TGTGCCAGCAGCTTTGCAGGGGGCCACGAGCAGTACTTC.

This chain links TRBV5-1 with TRBJ2-5; TRBD1 aligns across 12 bases. Germline lookup yields CDR1 SGHRS and CDR2 YFSETQ. V lost 4 bases and J lost 2; bases outside the gene matches: 6. The CDR3 has 16 residues. The CDR3 DNA is TGCGCCAGCAGCACCCGGGACAGGGGGCGTCAAGAGACCCAGTACTTC. Its protein product is CASSTRDRGRQETQYF.

This rearrangement joins TRBV25-1 to TRBJ1-2, with D uncertain. CDR3 length: 14 residues. In germline, CDR1 is MGHDK, CDR2 SYGVNS. With 2 bases removed from V and 1 base from J, the gap between germline ends came to 8 bases. The CDR3 region is CASSEPSINYGYTF. CDR3 bases: TGTGCCAGCAGTGAACCCAGCATTAACTATGGCTACACCTTC.

The chain combines TRBV19 with TRBJ2-6, with TRBD1 matching over 7 bases. The germline gives CDR1 LNHDA, CDR2 SQIVND (reference sequence). V dropped 6 bases and J dropped 0; count of bases not matched to a gene: 5. The CDR3 is made up of 16 amino acids. The CDR3 loop reads CASSPGGYSGANVLTF. CDR3 DNA sequence: TGTGCCAGTAGCCCAGGGGGATACTCTGGGGCCAACGTCCTGACTTTC. Full variable domain (remainder filled in from reference TRBV19 and TRBJ2-6): DGGITQSPKYLFRKEGQNVTLSCEQNLNHDAMYWYRQDPGQGLRLIYYSQIVNDFQKGDIAEGYSVSREKKESFPLTVTSAQKNPTAFYLCASSPGGYSGANVLTFGAGSRLTVL.

The chain couples TRBV27 to TRBJ1-2; D not certain. Trimming cost V 4 bases and J 2 bases, with 11 bases left between them. Germline lookup yields CDR1 MNHEY and CDR2 SMNVEV (reference sequence). The CDR3 loop spans 14 amino acids. The CDR3 loop reads CASSSRLQNYGYTF. In DNA, the CDR3 is TGTGCCAGCAGTTCCCGTCTGCAGAACTATGGCTACACCTTC.

The chain carries TRBV6-1 and TRBJ2-7; D call uncertain. This CDR3 has 13 residues. V lost 7 bases and J lost 3, with 13 bases in between. Germline-derived CDR1 and CDR2 are MNHNS and SASEGT. The CDR3 spells CASKGNGNYEQYF. The CDR3 DNA sequence: TGTGCCAGCAAAGGTAATGGAAACTACGAGCAGTACTTC.

The rearrangement joins TRBV15 to TRBJ2-7; TRBD2 matches at 9 bases. Germline trimming cut 3 bases from V and 2 bases from J; bases unmatched to any gene: 5. Germline V gene data show CDR1 as LNHNV and CDR2 as YYDKDF (reference sequence). CDR3 length: 15 residues. The CDR3, as DNA: TGTGCCACCAGCAGTTACACTAGCGGGCCCTACGAGCAGTACTTC. Translation gives CATSSYTSGPYEQYF.

This clone is labeled as medium-sized. V and J are TRBV10-2 and TRBJ1-2; D unclear. The CDR3 length is 14 residues. CDR1 and CDR2 from the germline V gene are WSHSY and SAAADI. V was cut by 0 bases and J by 4 bases, with 9 bases left in between. CDR3 amino acids: CASSESSDIYGYTF. CDR3 DNA sequence: TGCGCCAGCAGTGAGTCTTCAGATATCTATGGCTACACCTTC.